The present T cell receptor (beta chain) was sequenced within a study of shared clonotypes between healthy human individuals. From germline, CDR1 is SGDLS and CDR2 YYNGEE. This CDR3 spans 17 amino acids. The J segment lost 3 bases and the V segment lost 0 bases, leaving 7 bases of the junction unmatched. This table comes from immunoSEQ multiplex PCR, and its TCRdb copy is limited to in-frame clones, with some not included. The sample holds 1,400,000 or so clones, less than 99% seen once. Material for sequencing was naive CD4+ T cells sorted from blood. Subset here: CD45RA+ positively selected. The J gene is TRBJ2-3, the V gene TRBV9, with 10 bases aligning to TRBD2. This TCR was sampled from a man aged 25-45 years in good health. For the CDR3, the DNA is TGTGCCAGCAGCGTAGAGTCTAGCGGGAGTTGGACAGATACGCAGTATTTT. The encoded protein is CASSVESSGSWTDTQYF.